Each of the 10 T cell receptor beta chains below was sequenced from the same sample in a study of T cell responses to AZD1222 COVID-19 vaccine. Generated by immunoSEQ multiplex PCR, the TCRdb table keeps only in-frame clones and is missing some. The table shows tens of thousands of clones, with 85% to 95% occurring only once. This material consisted of peripheral blood, taken on day 0 of AZD1222 vaccination. These receptors originate from an adult in good health.

In this sample, this clone turned up a few times. V and J are TRBV7-9 and TRBJ1-2; 7 nucleotides match TRBD1. This CDR3 region has 12 residues. From germline, CDR1 is SEHNR and CDR2 FQNEAQ (reference sequence). Germline trimming cut 4 bases from V and 10 bases from J; bases unmatched to any gene: 6. CDR3 in amino acids: CASSSQTGDYTF. The DNA of the CDR3 is TGTGCCAGCAGCTCCCAAACAGGGGACTACACCTTC.

The chain joins TRBV9 to TRBJ2-5; D might be TRBD2 (6 bases). V was clipped by 0 bases and J by 4 bases, with 13 bases between them. This CDR3 has 15 residues. The germline gives CDR1 SGDLS, CDR2 YYNGEE. CDR3: CASSVDSGRAETQYF. The CDR3 DNA sequence: TGTGCCAGCAGCGTAGATAGCGGCCGGGCAGAGACCCAGTACTTC.

The J gene is TRBJ2-7, the V gene TRBV5-1; TRBD2 is a possible D gene (5 bases). CDR1 is SGHRS, CDR2 YFSETQ, per germline. V was shortened by 3 bases and J by 0 bases, with 10 bases between the two germline ends. CDR3 length equals 14 residues. The DNA of the CDR3 is TGCGCCAGCAGCTGGGTTGGGAGCTCCTACGAGCAGTACTTC. As protein: CASSWVGSSYEQYF.

The chain employs TRBV6-5 and TRBJ2-1; TRBD2 agrees at 7 bases. The CDR3 sequence is 13 residues long. V lost 6 bases and J lost 10; bases outside the gene matches: 9. CDR1 and CDR2 from the germline V gene are MNHEY and SVGAGI. CDR3 amino acids: CASSPASLAEQFF. CDR3 in DNA: TGTGCCAGCAGCCCCGCCTCACTAGCGGAGCAGTTCTTC.

The CDR3 DNA follows: TGCGCCAGCAGAGTCAGTTACAATGAGCAGTTCTTC. Translating gives CASRVSYNEQFF. The chain couples TRBV10-2 to TRBJ2-1; D remains ambiguous. Germline CDR1 is WSHSY and CDR2 is SAAADI. V was clipped by 6 bases and J by 4 bases, with 7 bases between them. CDR3 length: 12 amino acids.

The rearrangement links TRBV28 to TRBJ2-1, with TRBD2 identical over 10 bases. Germline CDR1 and CDR2: MDHEN and SYDVKM. The CDR3 runs to 16 residues. V dropped 6 bases and J dropped 2; count of bases not matched to a gene: 7. CDR3 in amino acids: CASRDSGGSAYNEQFF. CDR3 nucleotide sequence: TGTGCCAGCAGAGATAGCGGGGGGTCCGCCTACAATGAGCAGTTCTTC.

This chain connects TRBV5-1 to TRBJ1-1; D perhaps matches TRBD1 (5 bases). V was clipped by 2 bases and J by 3 bases, with 8 bases between them. Germline assignment: CDR1 SGHRS and CDR2 YFSETQ. This CDR3 is 13 amino acids long. The CDR3 loop reads CASSLQADTEAFF. In DNA, the CDR3 is TGCGCCAGCAGCTTACAGGCGGACACTGAAGCTTTCTTT.

The chain joins TRBV28 to TRBJ1-2; D not certain. Trimming took off 3 bases at V and 8 bases at J, with 16 bases between the two ends. Germline V lookup: CDR1 MDHEN, CDR2 SYDVKM. The CDR3 runs to 14 residues. The chain's CDR3 is CASSFLAAPGGYTF. CDR3 DNA sequence: TGTGCCAGCAGTTTTTTGGCGGCTCCCGGGGGCTACACCTTC.

The chain couples TRBV4-3 to TRBJ2-7, with no clear D. The CDR3 is 13 residues long. V was pared by 0 bases and J by 6 bases, with 9 bases between. Per germline, CDR1 LGHNA and CDR2 YSLEER. The CDR3 here is CASSQDIAREQYF. The CDR3 region has the DNA TGCGCCAGCAGCCAAGATATAGCACGCGAGCAGTACTTC.

The J gene is TRBJ1-3, the V gene TRBV18; possibly TRBD1 for D (5 bases). From germline, CDR1 is KGHSH and CDR2 LQKENI. Trimming removed 0 bases from V and 3 bases from J, with 12 bases in between. This CDR3 is built from 16 residues. The CDR3 is CASSPPRGLGGNTIYF. The DNA of the CDR3 is TGTGCCAGCTCACCACCGAGGGGATTAGGTGGAAACACCATATATTTT.